This T cell receptor beta chain appears in the sequencing data of a study of T cells in Graves' hyperthyroidism and ophthalmopathy. Authors of the study amplified TCR beta CDR3 regions from RNA transcripts. When the TCR CDR3 underwent first-round RT-PCR, the HTBI primer set was used. TCRdb independently ran MiXCR on the multiplex PCR reads; one entry per CDR3 protein. The sample has some 510,000 distinct CDR3 sequences, 46% seen once; the top ten hold 8% to 8.5%. CDR1 is SGHRS and CDR2 is YFSETQ in the germline V gene. The V end lost 5 bases, the J end lost 4 bases, and 15 bases lay between the germline ends. The CDR3 has 14 amino acids. Over 18 months, lack of ophthalmopathy progression marked Graves' hyperthyroidism as stable. Recently diagnosed hyperthyroidism of less than 2 months' duration affected patients aged 18 to 65.

Input material: peripheral blood or thyroid tissue (not recorded which). The chain recombines TRBV5-1 with TRBJ2-5; a possible D gene is TRBD1 (5 bases). This clonotype was obtained from a woman aged 18 to 35 with Graves' hyperthyroidism. CDR3 sequence (DNA): TGCGCCAGCAGGCCATCCCAGGGTTTAGAGACCCAGTACTTC. Translated: CASRPSQGLETQYF. Full variable domain (rest looked up from reference TRBV5-1 and TRBJ2-5): KAGVTQTPRYLIKTRGQQVTLSCSPISGHRSVSWYQQTPGQGLQFLFEYFSETQRNKGNFPGRFSGRQFSNSRSEMNVSTLELGDSALYLCASRPSQGLETQYFGPGTRLLVL.